A single sample is the source of the 29 T cell receptor beta chains below, sequenced in a study of T cells after yellow fever vaccination. TCRdb re-called the 5' RACE reads with MiXCR, one entry per CDR3 protein. The table records 500,000 to 650,000 distinct CDR3 sequences, 17% of them present only once. Sample: PBMCs, taken about 5 days after the first yellow fever vaccination. Receptors originate from a young man who received the YFV17D yellow fever vaccine.

This chain links TRBV7-3 with TRBJ2-2; no clear D gene. Trimming left V 5 bases short and J 4 bases short, with 14 bases between. Germline values: CDR1 SGHTA, CDR2 FQGTGA. The CDR3 runs 15 residues. The CDR3 region is CASSPVPSGTGELFF. The DNA for the CDR3 is TGTGCCAGCAGCCCGGTCCCCTCGGGCACCGGGGAGCTGTTTTTT.

The J gene is TRBJ2-7, the V gene TRBV5-5; 10 bases agree with TRBD2. This CDR3 is 12 amino acids long. Trimming cost V 5 bases and J 6 bases; bases outside gene matches: 2. CDR1 and CDR2 (germline): SGHKS, YYEKEE (reference sequence). The CDR3: CASSPSGGEQYF. CDR3 coding DNA: TGTGCCAGCAGTCCTAGCGGGGGCGAGCAGTACTTC.

The chain uses TRBV10-3 and TRBJ1-1; D is uncertain. Germline V lookup: CDR1 ENHRY, CDR2 SYGVKD. Trimming cost V 8 bases and J 1 base, with 8 bases left between them. The CDR3 loop spans 12 amino acids. The CDR3: CAIGTPNTEAFF. The CDR3 bases are TGTGCCATCGGAACACCGAACACTGAAGCTTTCTTT.

The chain recombines TRBV4-2 with TRBJ1-4; TRBD1 agrees at 10 bases. CDR3 length: 16 residues. Germline V gene sequence: CDR1 LGHNA, CDR2 YNFKEQ. With 2 bases clipped from V and 8 bases from J, the junction kept 8 bases outside the gene matches. The CDR3 loop reads CASSQPTGGAGEKLFF. CDR3 sequence (DNA): TGTGCCAGCAGCCAACCGACAGGGGGCGCGGGGGAAAAACTGTTTTTT.

The chain is built from TRBV5-1 and TRBJ1-1, with D possibly matching TRBD1 (5 bases). CDR1 is SGHRS, CDR2 YFSETQ, per germline. CDR3 length: 15 amino acids. With 4 bases removed from V and 5 bases from J, the gap between germline ends came to 18 bases. CDR3 loop: CASSISGAGQTEAFF. CDR3 DNA: TGCGCCAGCAGCATATCCGGGGCTGGTCAAACTGAAGCTTTCTTT.

V gene TRBV5-4 combines with J gene TRBJ2-3; D is possibly TRBD2 (5 bases). Deletions cut 10 bases from V and 0 bases from J, with 21 bases between. The CDR3 is made up of 16 amino acids. Germline V lookup: CDR1 SGHNT, CDR2 YYREEE (reference sequence). CDR3 bases: TGTGCCGATACTCCGGATAGCGCATCTAGCACAGATACGCAGTATTTT. It yields the protein CADTPDSASSTDTQYF.

This clonotype has only a few counts. The rearrangement joins TRBV6-5 to TRBJ2-7; 8 bases align to TRBD1. The J segment lost 6 bases and the V segment lost 4 bases, leaving 8 bases of the junction unmatched. The CDR3 extends over 14 amino acids. Germline V gene sequence: CDR1 MNHEY, CDR2 SVGAGI. The CDR3 DNA is TGTGCCAGCAGTTTCCGGACAGGGAGAGGCGAGCAGTACTTC. Translating gives CASSFRTGRGEQYF.

The chain carries TRBV6-2 or TRBV6-3 and TRBJ2-5, with 7 bases identical to TRBD1. Germline V gene data show CDR1 as MNHEY and CDR2 as SVGEGT. The J segment lost 1 base and the V segment lost 5 bases, leaving 7 bases of the junction unmatched. This CDR3 region has 15 residues. The CDR3 loop is CASSRPTGSQETQYF. For the CDR3, the DNA is TGTGCCAGCAGTCGTCCGACAGGGTCCCAAGAGACCCAGTACTTC.

This rearrangement joins TRBV11-2 to TRBJ1-4, with D perhaps TRBD1 (6 bases). The CDR3 loop spans 15 amino acids. The germline CDR1 and CDR2 sequences are SGHAT and FQNNGV. Trimming stripped 5 bases from V and 7 bases from J, with 17 bases between. CDR3 sequence reads: CASSEQGGQGEKLFF. The CDR3 coding sequence is TGTGCCAGCAGCGAACAGGGCGGGCAGGGTGAAAAACTGTTTTTT. The full variable domain, in which reference TRBV11-2 and TRBJ1-4 provide the parts outside the CDR3, is EAGVAQSPRYKIIEKRQSVAFWCNPISGHATLYWYQQILGQGPKLLIQFQNNGVVDDSQLPKDRFSAERLKGVDSTLKIQPAKLEDSAVYLCASSEQGGQGEKLFFGSGTQLSVL.

The genes are TRBV2 and TRBJ2-6; TRBD1 or TRBD2 may be the D gene (5 bases each). This CDR3 contains 17 residues. CDR1 is SNHLY, CDR2 FYNNEI, per germline. The ends were cut back, 8 bases at V and 3 bases at J, with 20 bases in the middle. CDR3 in DNA: TGTGCCAGCTACCGGGACGGTGACCTGAGTGGGGCCAACGTCCTGACTTTC. It is translated as CASYRDGDLSGANVLTF.

This clonotype was found a few times. The chain uses TRBV18 and TRBJ1-1; 9 bases fit TRBD1. The junction had 5 bases not matched to a gene; V was cut back by 3 bases and J by 6 bases. Germline assignment: CDR1 KGHSH and CDR2 LQKENI. The CDR3 contains 14 residues. CDR3 DNA: TGTGCCAGCTCACCGGGGACAGGGAGACCTGAAGCTTTCTTT. Protein: CASSPGTGRPEAFF.

This clonotype was observed a handful of times. The chain links TRBV12-3 or TRBV12-4 to TRBJ2-1; 12 nucleotides match TRBD2. The trim removed 5 bases at V and 6 bases at J, leaving 5 bases unmatched. CDR3 length: 15 amino acids. The DNA for the CDR3 is TGTGCCAGCAGTCTCCGGACTAGCGGGGCCAATGAGCAGTTCTTC. Its translation: CASSLRTSGANEQFF.

The rearrangement uses TRBV5-6 and TRBJ1-5; no definite D call. The V and J ends lost 1 base and 0 bases respectively, with 8 bases between them. Looked up from germline, CDR1 is SGHDT and CDR2 is YYEEEE. This CDR3 has 15 amino acids. The CDR3 coding sequence is TGTGCCAGCAGCTTGCGTTATTATAGCAATCAGCCCCAGCATTTT. It encodes CASSLRYYSNQPQHF. Full variable domain (missing parts from reference TRBV5-6 and TRBJ1-5): DAGVTQSPTHLIKTRGQQVTLRCSPKSGHDTVSWYQQALGQGPQFIFQYYEEEERQRGNFPDRFSGHQFPNYSSELNVNALLLGDSALYLCASSLRYYSNQPQHFGDGTRLSIL.

This clonotype was picked up one time. The chain is built from TRBV4-3 and TRBJ1-2, with TRBD1 as a possible D gene (5 bases). This CDR3 comprises 16 residues. The germline V gene has CDR1 LGHNA and CDR2 YSLEER. With 0 bases removed from V and 5 bases from J, the gap between germline ends came to 16 bases. CDR3 protein: CASSQEEPPKGYGYTF. DNA of the CDR3: TGCGCCAGCAGCCAAGAGGAACCTCCCAAGGGGTATGGCTACACCTTC.

The chain recombines TRBV24-1 with TRBJ1-2; D is undetermined. The ends were cut back, 1 base at V and 4 bases at J, with 6 bases in the middle. CDR3 length: 13 residues. Germline-derived CDR1 and CDR2 are KGHDR and SFDVKD. As DNA, the CDR3 is TGTGCCACCAGTGATTTCGCGGGCTATGGCTACACCTTC. Translation: CATSDFAGYGYTF.

A few counts support this clonotype. The chain uses TRBV7-9 and TRBJ2-7; D is undetermined. The CDR3 length is 14 residues. From germline, CDR1 is SEHNR and CDR2 FQNEAQ (reference sequence). V was trimmed by 4 bases and J by 2 bases, leaving 12 bases between them. CDR3 nucleotide sequence: TGTGCCAGCAGCTACAGCGAATTACCCTACGAGCAGTACTTC. Protein product: CASSYSELPYEQYF.

This clonotype was observed a handful of times. The V call is TRBV7-8, the J call TRBJ2-3; no clear D. CDR3 length: 15 amino acids. The germline CDR1 and CDR2 sequences are SGHVS and FQNEAQ. V lost 1 base, J lost 1 base, and 9 bases lay in between. CDR3 nucleotides: TGTGCCAGCAGCTTAGAGGGAAGGCGCACAGATACGCAGTATTTT. It encodes CASSLEGRRTDTQYF.

In this sample, this clonotype turned up once. CDR3 in DNA: TGCGCCAGCAGCCACTCGGTCAGGGGCCCCAACTATGGCTACACCTTC. It yields the protein CASSHSVRGPNYGYTF. J is TRBJ1-2 and V is TRBV4-3, with a weak D call TRBD1 (6 bases). Germline V gives CDR1 LGHNA, CDR2 YSLEER. There are 16 residues in the CDR3. V shed 3 bases and J shed 2 bases, with 16 bases lying between them.

This clonotype was picked up a small number of times. The J gene is TRBJ2-5, the V gene TRBV6-2 or TRBV6-3; D perhaps matches TRBD1 (6 bases). Deletions cut 6 bases from V and 3 bases from J, with 26 bases between. CDR1 is MNHEY, CDR2 SVGEGT, per germline. The CDR3 is 18 amino acids. As DNA, the CDR3 is TGTGCCAGCAGCCTAAGGGGCCGGACAGCAAGACTCAAAGAGACCCAGTACTTC. The encoded protein is CASSLRGRTARLKETQYF.

This clonotype was found a few times. V and J are TRBV20-1 and TRBJ1-4; unclear D gene. Germline-derived CDR1 and CDR2 are DFQATT and SNEGSKA (reference sequence). The CDR3 is 13 residues long. Trimming cost V 6 bases and J 7 bases, with 15 bases left between them. The CDR3 protein is CSASSENSEKLFF. The CDR3 DNA reads as TGCAGTGCGAGCTCTGAGAATAGTGAAAAACTGTTTTTT.

This clonotype was detected only a few times. The CDR3 nucleotides read TGTGCCAGCAGTTATTTCAGGCAGGATGAAGCTTTCTTT. Translation gives CASSYFRQDEAFF. The chain combines TRBV6-5 with TRBJ1-1; D remains unclear. Per germline, CDR1 MNHEY and CDR2 SVGAGI. This CDR3 has 13 amino acids. Trimming shortened V by 3 bases and J by 7 bases, and 12 bases separated the two germline ends.

This clonotype was counted only a few times. This rearrangement joins TRBV15 to TRBJ2-6, with TRBD1 as a possible D gene (7 bases). The CDR3 is 17 amino acids. Germline V gene sequence: CDR1 LNHNV, CDR2 YYDKDF (reference sequence). The V end was cut by 3 bases, the J end by 0 bases, with 12 bases between. The DNA of the CDR3 is TGTGCCACCAGCAGGCGGGACAGCCTCTCTGGGGCCAACGTCCTGACTTTC. This codes for CATSRRDSLSGANVLTF.

The table lists this clonotype with a count of one. The chain couples TRBV2 to TRBJ2-3; D assignment may be TRBD1 or TRBD2 (5 bases each). CDR1 is SNHLY, CDR2 FYNNEI, per germline. This CDR3 has 14 amino acids. V dropped 8 bases and J dropped 5 bases, with 17 bases sitting between them. The CDR3 loop is CASGRDTRGDTQYF. The CDR3 bases are TGTGCCAGCGGCCGGGATACGAGGGGAGATACGCAGTATTTT.

This clonotype was seen only a few times. This chain links TRBV6-5 with TRBJ2-1; possible D gene TRBD2, 6 bases. Trimming cost V 2 bases and J 0 bases, with 11 bases left between them. The CDR3 sequence is 16 residues long. Germline CDR1 and CDR2: MNHEY and SVGAGI. The CDR3 spells CASSYGGSLSYNEQFF. The DNA for the CDR3 is TGTGCCAGCAGTTACGGGGGGTCCCTCTCCTACAATGAGCAGTTCTTC.

The chain employs TRBV10-1 and TRBJ2-7; 12 bases map to TRBD2. The J segment lost 6 bases and the V segment lost 3 bases, leaving 3 bases of the junction unmatched. From germline, CDR1 is WNHNN and CDR2 SYGVQD (reference sequence). The CDR3 extends over 14 amino acids. As DNA, the CDR3 is TGCGCCAGCAGTGATGCGGGACTAGCGGGCGAGCAGTACTTC. It translates to CASSDAGLAGEQYF.

The V call is TRBV20-1, the J call TRBJ2-3; 12 bases map to TRBD2. Germline CDR1 and CDR2: DFQATT and SNEGSKA (reference sequence). This CDR3 spans 15 amino acids. V trimming: 2 bases; J trimming: 0 bases; junction bases outside the gene matches: 0. The CDR3 bases are TGCAGTGCTAGACTAGCGGGGGGGAGCACAGATACGCAGTATTTT. This gives the protein CSARLAGGSTDTQYF.

The chain's CDR3 is CASSLGRRRDVSPLHF. The CDR3 DNA is TGTGCCAGCAGTTTGGGCCGACGTCGGGATGTTTCACCCCTCCACTTT. This rearrangement joins TRBV12-3 or TRBV12-4 to TRBJ1-6; D gene uncertain. This CDR3 comprises 16 residues. Between the trimmed V and J ends, which lost 3 bases and 9 bases, there was a span of 18 bases.

This clonotype was picked up a small number of times. This chain joins TRBV15 and TRBJ1-1; no reliable D call. This CDR3 contains 14 residues. V lost 4 bases and J 5 bases, leaving 14 bases between the germline ends. Germline values: CDR1 LNHNV, CDR2 YYDKDF (reference sequence). CDR3 in DNA: TGTGCCACCAGCACCCTCCCCCGGAGGACTGAAGCTTTCTTT. Its protein is CATSTLPRRTEAFF.

The table lists this clonotype with a few counts. The CDR3, as DNA: TGCGCCAGCAGCCAAGTGGGGGGCGAGACCCAGTACTTC. Protein: CASSQVGGETQYF. The chain couples TRBV4-3 to TRBJ2-5; D tentatively fits TRBD1 or TRBD2 (6 bases each). This CDR3 comprises 13 residues. In germline, CDR1 is LGHNA, CDR2 YSLEER. Trimming shortened V by 1 base and J by 5 bases, and 8 bases separated the two germline ends.